This T cell receptor beta chain was documented in a study of T cell responses to AZD1222 COVID-19 vaccine. Study observations and caveats: White British donors predominated, females outnumbered males, and clonal diversity was possibly underestimated.

The CDR3 consists of 12 residues. CDR1 is GTSNPN and CDR2 is SVGIG in the germline V gene (reference sequence). V lost 0 bases, J lost 5 bases, and 8 bases lay in between. Sequenced by immunoSEQ multiplex PCR; TCRdb stores in-frame clones only, minus some. The sample lists about 130,000 clones; roughly 93% were seen once. A note on this clone: Its antigen remains unknown.

This receptor was taken from an adult in good health. This specimen consisted of peripheral blood, obtained on day 0 of AZD1222 vaccination. The rearrangement links TRBV30 to TRBJ2-7, with D possibly being TRBD1 (5 bases). CDR3 DNA: TGTGCCTGGAGTGTACAGGTAAACGAGCAGTACTTC. Translation gives CAWSVQVNEQYF. The full variable domain, its missing parts supplied by reference TRBV30 and TRBJ2-7, is SQTIHQWPATLVQPVGSPLSLECTVEGTSNPNLYWYRQAAGRGLQLLFYSVGIGQISSEVPQNLSASRPQDRQFILSSKKLLLSDSGFYLCAWSVQVNEQYFGPGTRLTVT.